What follows are 2 T cell receptor beta chains derived from one specimen sequenced in a study of PD-L1 blockade in urothelial cancer. TCRdb keeps only in-frame clones here, not all; method: immunoSEQ multiplex PCR. The sample has 35,000 to 45,000 clones, around 90% seen once. Source: PBMCs, taken around atezolizumab (anti-PD-L1) treatment. The receptors come from a woman aged 55-69 years with urothelial cancer.

This clone was detected once. The V and J genes are TRBV5-4 and TRBJ2-7; TRBD1 matches at 10 bases. Per the germline V gene, CDR1 is SGHNT and CDR2 is YYREEE (reference sequence). The CDR3 runs 15 residues. Trimming took 4 bases from V and 3 from J; bases not matched to a gene: 7. CDR3 in amino acids: CASSQDRGSFYEQYF. The CDR3 bases are TGTGCCAGCAGCCAGGACAGGGGGTCCTTCTACGAGCAGTACTTC.

The V call is TRBV6-1, the J call TRBJ2-7, with 7 bases fitting TRBD1. V gave up 6 bases and J gave up 0 bases; unmatched junction bases: 5. Germline V gene sequence: CDR1 MNHNS, CDR2 SASEGT. There are 14 residues in the CDR3. CDR3: CASSNRGSSYEQYF. CDR3 coding DNA: TGTGCCAGCAGCAACAGGGGAAGCTCCTACGAGCAGTACTTC.